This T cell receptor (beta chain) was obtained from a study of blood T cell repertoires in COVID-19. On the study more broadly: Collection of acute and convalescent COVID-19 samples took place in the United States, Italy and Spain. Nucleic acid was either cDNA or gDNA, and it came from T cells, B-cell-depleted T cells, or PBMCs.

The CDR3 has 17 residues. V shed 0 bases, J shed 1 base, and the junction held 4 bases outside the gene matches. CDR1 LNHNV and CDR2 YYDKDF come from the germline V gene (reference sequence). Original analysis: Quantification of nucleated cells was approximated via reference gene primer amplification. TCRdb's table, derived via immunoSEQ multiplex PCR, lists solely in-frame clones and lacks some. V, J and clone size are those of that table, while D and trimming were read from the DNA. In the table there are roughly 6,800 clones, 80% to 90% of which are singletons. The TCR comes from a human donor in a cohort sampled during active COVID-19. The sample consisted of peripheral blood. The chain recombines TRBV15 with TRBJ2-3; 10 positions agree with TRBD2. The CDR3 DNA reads TGTGCCACCAGCAGAGATCTAGCGGGAGTTGGCACAGATACGCAGTATTTT. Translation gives CATSRDLAGVGTDTQYF.